Below are 30 T cell receptor beta chains sequenced from a single sample in a study of cytomegalovirus exposure and HLA in healthy donors. Primers for the PCR totalled 60 Vbeta and 13 Jbeta. TCRdb keeps only in-frame clones here, not all; method: immunoSEQ multiplex PCR. The sample contains approximately 150,000 clones, around 82% of which appear only once. The specimen sequenced was PBMCs. The receptors were sampled from a man aged 50-60 years in good health and CMV-seropositive.

The chain employs TRBV4-3 and TRBJ2-1; 7 bases are a match to TRBD1. V lost 4 bases and J lost 8; bases outside the gene matches: 8. The CDR3 extends over 14 amino acids. Germline-derived CDR1 and CDR2 are LGHNA and YSLEER. CDR3 sequence (DNA): TGCGCCAGCAGCCCCCCCGGACAGGAAGATGAGCAGTTCTTC. Its translation is CASSPPGQEDEQFF.

The V gene is TRBV28, the J gene TRBJ2-1; the match to TRBD1 covers 7 bases. Germline trimming cut 5 bases from V and 2 bases from J; bases unmatched to any gene: 3. Germline CDR1 MDHEN, CDR2 SYDVKM. This CDR3 has 14 amino acids. This chain's CDR3 is CASSIGTAYNEQFF. CDR3 bases: TGTGCCAGCAGTATAGGGACAGCCTACAATGAGCAGTTCTTC.

The chain joins TRBV6-5 to TRBJ1-2; 7 positions agree with TRBD1. The CDR3 runs to 13 residues. V was pared by 6 bases and J by 6 bases, with 7 bases of the junction left unmatched. Germline values: CDR1 MNHEY, CDR2 SVGAGI. CDR3 sequence reads: CASRRGLTDGYTF. For the CDR3, the DNA is TGTGCCAGCAGAAGGGGGCTGACGGATGGCTACACCTTC.

The chain employs TRBV18 and TRBJ2-3; TRBD1 is a possible D gene (5 bases). Germline CDR1 KGHSH, CDR2 LQKENI. The V end lost 0 bases, the J end lost 4 bases, and 8 bases lay between the germline ends. The CDR3 has 14 amino acids. CDR3 protein: CASSPPGAPDTQYF. CDR3 in DNA: TGTGCCAGCTCACCACCTGGGGCCCCAGATACGCAGTATTTT. Using reference TRBV18 and TRBJ2-3 for the parts outside the CDR3, the full variable domain is NAGVMQNPRHLVRRRGQEARLRCSPMKGHSHVYWYRQLPEEGLKFMVYLQKENIIDESGMPKERFSAEFPKEGPSILRIQQVVRGDSAAYFCASSPPGAPDTQYFGPGTRLTVL.

V usage is TRBV6-4 and J usage is TRBJ2-1; 9 bases map to TRBD2. The length of the CDR3 is 13 residues. With V trimmed by 2 bases and J by 8 bases, 1 base remained unmatched. CDR1 MRHNA and CDR2 SNTAGT come from the germline V gene. Written as DNA, the CDR3 is TGTGCCAGCAGTGACGAGCGGGGGGATGAGCAGTTCTTC. It codes for CASSDERGDEQFF.

The chain has TRBV21-1 and TRBJ2-7; the table names TRBD2, a call not compared with the DNA. TRBV21-1 has pseudogene status. The CDR3 has 16 residues. CDR3: CASSQTWTPGPYEQYF. The DNA for the CDR3 is TGTGCCAGCAGCCAAACGTGGACTCCTGGACCCTACGAGCAGTACTTC.

This clone was found a few times. This chain joins TRBV5-4 and TRBJ2-7, with 7 bases that match TRBD1. Germline V gives CDR1 SGHNT, CDR2 YYREEE (reference sequence). The ends lost 4 bases at V and 4 bases at J; junction bases unmatched: 5. The CDR3 has 13 residues. In DNA form, the CDR3 reads TGTGCCAGCAGCCAGACAGGGTGGTACGAGCAGTACTTC. It translates to CASSQTGWYEQYF.

This sequence joins TRBV28 and TRBJ2-2; D ambiguous. Germline CDR1 and CDR2: MDHEN and SYDVKM. CDR3 length: 16 residues. V shed 7 bases and J shed 1 base, with 16 bases lying between them. The CDR3 loop reads CASTHGRPGNTGELFF. The CDR3 nucleotides are TGTGCCAGCACCCACGGCCGCCCGGGGAACACCGGGGAGCTGTTTTTT.

There are a few counts of this clone. This chain links TRBV2 with TRBJ1-1, with a weak D call TRBD1 (6 bases). Germline loops: CDR1 SNHLY, CDR2 FYNNEI. Trimming removed 1 base from V and 14 bases from J, with 11 bases in between. CDR3 length: 11 residues. The chain's CDR3 is CASSEEQGGFF. In DNA form, the CDR3 reads TGTGCCAGCAGTGAAGAACAGGGAGGGTTCTTT.

The chain is built from TRBV5-1 and TRBJ2-7; 9 bases are shared with TRBD1. Germline CDR1 SGHRS, CDR2 YFSETQ. This CDR3 comprises 13 residues. V shed 3 bases and J 5 bases; nucleotides not matched to a gene: 3. CDR3 region: CASSWGQGNEQYF. CDR3 bases: TGCGCCAGCAGCTGGGGACAGGGTAACGAGCAGTACTTC.

In DNA, the CDR3 is TGCGCCAGCAGGTCGGGGTTAGTGTCAGATACGCAGTATTTT. The encoded protein is CASRSGLVSDTQYF. The chain links TRBV10-2 to TRBJ2-3, with D possibly TRBD2 on 5 matching bases. In germline, CDR1 is WSHSY, CDR2 SAAADI. V was shortened by 6 bases and J by 4 bases, with 14 bases between the two germline ends. CDR3 length: 14 residues.

The chain is built from TRBV28 and TRBJ1-1, with TRBD1 matching 7 bases. J lost 0 bases, V lost 2 bases, and 6 bases had no gene match. The CDR3 extends over 16 amino acids. Germline V gives CDR1 MDHEN, CDR2 SYDVKM. The CDR3 here is CASSLTYGQVNTEAFF. For the CDR3, the DNA is TGTGCCAGCAGTTTAACCTACGGACAGGTGAACACTGAAGCTTTCTTT.

This clone has just a few counts. The genes are TRBV10-3 and TRBJ2-5, with D possibly TRBD1 on 7 matching bases. V was shortened by 6 bases and J by 4 bases, with 18 bases between the two germline ends. The CDR3 sequence is 15 residues long. Germline V gene sequence: CDR1 ENHRY, CDR2 SYGVKD. The CDR3, as DNA: TGTGCCATCAGGGGGGGTCAGGGGGTTGGAGAGACCCAGTACTTC. Residues: CAIRGGQGVGETQYF.

CDR3 sequence reads: CASQAGASTDTQYF. The CDR3 DNA sequence: TGTGCCAGCCAAGCGGGAGCAAGCACAGATACGCAGTATTTT. The chain uses TRBV7-2 and TRBJ2-3, with 8 bases fitting TRBD2. The V gene's germline CDR1 is SGHTA and CDR2 FQGNSA. This CDR3 spans 14 amino acids. The J segment lost 0 bases and the V segment lost 8 bases, leaving 4 bases of the junction unmatched.

The chain employs TRBV19 and TRBJ2-7; 8 bases fit TRBD1. V shed 4 bases and J 4 bases; nucleotides not matched to a gene: 9. There are 15 residues in the CDR3. The V gene's germline CDR1 is LNHDA and CDR2 SQIVND (reference sequence). DNA for the CDR3: TGTGCCAGTAGTAAACAGGGGGTGGACCCGTACGAGCAGTACTTC. Encoded protein: CASSKQGVDPYEQYF.

This rearrangement joins TRBV7-3 to TRBJ2-2; the match to TRBD1 covers 9 bases. V was clipped by 4 bases and J by 3 bases; unmatched bases: 9. Germline V CDR1 and CDR2: SGHTA, FQGTGA. CDR3 length equals 17 residues. Written as DNA, the CDR3 is TGTGCCAGCAGCTCCCAGATGACAGGGGGAGACACCGGGGAGCTGTTTTTT. Residues: CASSSQMTGGDTGELFF.

The rearrangement uses TRBV6-5 and TRBJ2-7, with TRBD2 matching 7 bases. The CDR3 sequence is 14 residues long. Germline V gives CDR1 MNHEY, CDR2 SVGAGI. V trimming: 6 bases; J trimming: 10 bases; junction bases outside the gene matches: 15. The CDR3 sequence is CASREPGGVDYQYF. The DNA of the CDR3 is TGTGCCAGCAGGGAACCGGGGGGTGTGGATTACCAGTACTTC.

The genes are TRBV30 and TRBJ1-1, with D uncertain. This CDR3 has 11 amino acids. Germline CDR1 is GTSNPN and CDR2 is SVGIG (reference sequence). V was trimmed by 2 bases and J by 5 bases, leaving 6 bases between them. The CDR3 loop reads CAWSRGTEAFF. The CDR3 DNA is TGTGCCTGGAGTAGAGGGACTGAAGCTTTCTTT.

The chain uses TRBV11-3 and TRBJ1-1, with D uncertain. V gave up 0 bases and J gave up 5 bases, with 7 bases separating them. CDR3 length: 13 amino acids. Germline CDR1 is SGHNT and CDR2 is YENEEA. CDR3 protein: CASSLEPGTEAFF. The CDR3 coding sequence is TGTGCCAGCAGCTTAGAACCGGGGACTGAAGCTTTCTTT.

CDR3 nucleotide sequence: TGCACCAGCAGCCAATACAGGTTGTATTCGTCCTACGAGCAGTACTTC. This encodes CTSSQYRLYSSYEQYF. J is TRBJ2-7 and V is TRBV1; the table's D call of TRBD1 was not tested on the DNA. TRBV1 is designated a pseudogene. The CDR3 consists of 16 residues.

The genes are TRBV28 and TRBJ2-3, with D uncertain. Germline CDR1 is MDHEN and CDR2 is SYDVKM. Trimming took 5 bases from V and 1 from J, leaving 13 bases between them. The CDR3 is made up of 15 amino acids. The CDR3 spells CASSDRVVGTDTQYF. CDR3 coding DNA: TGTGCCAGCAGTGATCGGGTGGTGGGCACAGATACGCAGTATTTT.

V gene TRBV18 combines with J gene TRBJ2-7; D perhaps matches TRBD1 (6 bases). The germline V and J ends were trimmed by 3 bases and 7 bases, with 19 bases remaining between them. The CDR3 has 15 residues. Germline loops: CDR1 KGHSH, CDR2 LQKENI. CDR3 region: CASSPTPLGGEEQYF. The DNA of the CDR3 is TGTGCCAGCTCACCGACCCCGTTAGGGGGTGAGGAGCAGTACTTC.

This chain links TRBV30 with TRBJ2-1; 9 bases match TRBD2. The CDR3 sequence is 13 residues long. Trimming at V came to 5 bases and at J to 5 bases, leaving 4 bases not matched to a gene. The germline V gene encodes CDR1 GTSNPN and CDR2 SVGIG (reference sequence). The CDR3 DNA follows: TGTGCCTGGGCCGGGACTAGCAACAATGAGCAGTTCTTC. It is translated as CAWAGTSNNEQFF.

The chain links TRBV28 to TRBJ2-7, with D possibly matching TRBD1 (6 bases). V lost 6 bases, J lost 2 bases, and 17 bases lay in between. Germline assignment: CDR1 MDHEN and CDR2 SYDVKM. The CDR3 is 15 amino acids. CDR3 sequence: CASSRPRDNPYEQYF. DNA of the CDR3: TGTGCCAGCAGCCGGCCCCGGGACAACCCCTACGAGCAGTACTTC.

This chain joins TRBV9 and TRBJ1-1; unclear D gene. This CDR3 region has 14 residues. The V end lost 4 bases, the J end lost 5 bases, and 15 bases lay between the germline ends. In germline, CDR1 is SGDLS, CDR2 YYNGEE. CDR3 sequence reads: CASSRTGLETEAFF. CDR3 in DNA: TGTGCCAGCAGCCGGACGGGGTTGGAGACTGAAGCTTTCTTT.

This clone was seen just once. The chain has TRBV5-6 and TRBJ1-1; tentative D call: TRBD1 (5 bases). Trimming left V 8 bases short and J 0 bases short, with 17 bases between. CDR1 is SGHDT and CDR2 is YYEEEE in the germline V gene. CDR3 size: 15 residues. Written as DNA, the CDR3 is TGTGCCAGGGTTTACAGGCGAACCATGAACACTGAAGCTTTCTTT. Translating gives CARVYRRTMNTEAFF.

The rearrangement joins TRBV6-5 to TRBJ1-1, with 8 bases matching TRBD1. CDR1 is MNHEY and CDR2 is SVGAGI in the germline V gene. V shed 6 bases, J shed 7 bases, and the junction held 7 bases outside the gene matches. The CDR3 sequence is 13 residues long. The CDR3 region is CASRIQGGNEAFF. The CDR3 bases are TGTGCCAGCAGAATACAGGGGGGCAATGAAGCTTTCTTT.

This clone came up once. The chain uses TRBV7-9 and TRBJ2-1, with 10 bases matching TRBD2. CDR1 is SEHNR, CDR2 FQNEAQ, per germline (reference sequence). V shed 5 bases, J shed 7 bases, and the junction held 17 bases outside the gene matches. The CDR3 loop spans 18 amino acids. CDR3 amino acids: CASSPSEWVAGGGNEQFF. The CDR3, as DNA: TGTGCCAGCAGCCCCTCAGAGTGGGTAGCGGGAGGTGGTAATGAGCAGTTCTTC.

CDR3 bases: TGCGCCAGCAGCCTCGGACAGGGACCCTATGGCTACACCTTC. It codes for CASSLGQGPYGYTF. The chain couples TRBV5-1 to TRBJ1-2; 8 bases align to TRBD1. This CDR3 is built from 14 residues. Unmatched junction bases numbered 6, after V lost 4 bases and J lost 4 bases. CDR1 SGHRS and CDR2 YFSETQ come from the germline V gene.

V is TRBV2 and J is TRBJ1-1; no firm D call. CDR3 length: 12 residues. The germline V gene encodes CDR1 SNHLY and CDR2 FYNNEI. V lost 6 bases and J lost 3, with 8 bases in between. CDR3 in amino acids: CASRSLDTEAFF. The DNA of the CDR3 is TGTGCCAGCAGGTCACTAGACACTGAAGCTTTCTTT.